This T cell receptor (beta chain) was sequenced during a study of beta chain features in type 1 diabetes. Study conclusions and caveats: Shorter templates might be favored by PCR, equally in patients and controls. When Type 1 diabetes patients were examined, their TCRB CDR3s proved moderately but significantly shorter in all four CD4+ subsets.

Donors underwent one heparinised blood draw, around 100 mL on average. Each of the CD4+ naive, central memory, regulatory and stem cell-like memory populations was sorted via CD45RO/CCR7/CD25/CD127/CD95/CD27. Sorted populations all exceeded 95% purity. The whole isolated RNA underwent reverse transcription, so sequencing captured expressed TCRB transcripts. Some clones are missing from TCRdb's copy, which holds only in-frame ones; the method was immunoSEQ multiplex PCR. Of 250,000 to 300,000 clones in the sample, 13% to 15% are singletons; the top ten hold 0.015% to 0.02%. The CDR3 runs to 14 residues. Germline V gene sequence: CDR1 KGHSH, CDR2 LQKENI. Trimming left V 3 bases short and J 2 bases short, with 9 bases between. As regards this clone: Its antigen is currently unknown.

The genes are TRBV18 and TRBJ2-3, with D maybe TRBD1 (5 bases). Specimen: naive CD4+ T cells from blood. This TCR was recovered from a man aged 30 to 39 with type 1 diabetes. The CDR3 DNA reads TGTGCCAGCTCACCGTGGGGCGACACAGATACGCAGTATTTT. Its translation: CASSPWGDTDTQYF.